The rows below give T cell receptor beta chains drawn from one sample of a study of CD8+CD57+ T cells in acquired aplastic anemia. TCRdb itself ran the reads through MiXCR, one entry per CDR3 protein. The table includes over 150,000 distinct CDR3 sequences, 63% detected once. The source material was sorted CD4+, CD8+, or CD8+CD57+ T cells (not recorded which) from PBMCs. Source of these receptors: a human donor with aplastic anemia. Both conserved end residues are part of each CDR3. D genes are given only for firm matches. Not all rows give a size; the values are once, few, many and, for expanded clones, a class.

TRBD1,TRBJ1-2,TRBV5-6,NA,TGTGCCAGCAGCCCAAGACAGGGAGGTAACTATGGCTACACCTTC,CASSPRQGGNYGYTF
NA,TRBJ2-1,TRBV24-1,NA,TGTGCCACCAGTGATCCTATCATCAATGAGCAGTTCTTC,CATSDPIINEQFF
TRBD1,TRBJ2-2,TRBV20-1,NA,TGCAGTGCTAGTATAACAGGGGGAACCGGGGAGCTGTTTTTT,CSASITGGTGELFF
NA,TRBJ2-7,TRBV20-1,NA,TGCAGTGCCGCGGTACGGGACAAATCCTACGAGCAGTACTTC,CSAAVRDKSYEQYF
NA,TRBJ2-7,TRBV5-6,NA,TGTGCCAGCAGCTCTTCGGGCACGGGGCAGTACTTC,CASSSSGTGQYF
TRBD2,TRBJ2-3,TRBV5-8,NA,TGTGCCAGCAGCTATACCGGGACTAGCGGGATGGTAGATACGCAGTATTTT,CASSYTGTSGMVDTQYF
NA,TRBJ1-1,TRBV20-1,once,TGCAGTGCTCGTGTGGGGGGGAACACTGAAGCTTTCTTT,CSARVGGNTEAFF
NA,TRBJ1-2,TRBV29-1,NA,TGCAGCGTTGTCCGGGGGCTTTCCTATGGCTACACCTTC,CSVVRGLSYGYTF
TRBD1,TRBJ2-5,TRBV10-2,NA,TGCGCCAGCAGCCGGGACAGCCAGTATGGAGTGGAGACCCAGTACTTC,CASSRDSQYGVETQYF
TRBD1,TRBJ2-7,TRBV29-1,NA,TGCAGCGTTACTTCGGACAGGGGAGGCCCCTACGAGCAGTACTTC,CSVTSDRGGPYEQYF
TRBD1,TRBJ1-2,TRBV5-5,many,TGTGCCAGCAGCCAAAACCTTGACAGGGGGCGAGGCTATGGCTACACCTTC,CASSQNLDRGRGYGYTF
TRBD2,TRBJ2-7,TRBV12-3/TRBV12-4,NA,TGTGCCAGCAGTACTGGACTAGCGGTCTCCTACGAGCAGTACTTC,CASSTGLAVSYEQYF
TRBD1,TRBJ2-1,TRBV5-1,many,TGCGCCAGCAGCTCTACAGGGGGGAGAGAGCAGTTCTTC,CASSSTGGREQFF
NA,TRBJ1-1,TRBV9,NA,TGTGCCAGCAGCGTAGGTGGCGGAATGAACACTGAAGCTTTCTTT,CASSVGGGMNTEAFF
TRBD1,TRBJ2-1,TRBV10-3,once,TGTGCTATCCGGACAGGAGAGCACGATGAGCAGTTCTTC,CAIRTGEHDEQFF
TRBD1,TRBJ2-7,TRBV25-1,many,TGTGCCAGCAGTGGCAGGGACAGGCCCTCCTACGAGCAGTACTTC,CASSGRDRPSYEQYF
NA,TRBJ1-1,TRBV29-1,NA,TGCAGCGTTGTCCAGGGGTACACTGAAGCTTTCTTT,CSVVQGYTEAFF
NA,TRBJ1-1,TRBV19,NA,TGTGCCAGTAGTTTTCTGGACACTGAAGCTTTCTTT,CASSFLDTEAFF
NA,TRBJ2-7,TRBV20-1,many,TGCAGTGCTAGGCCCCTTAGAGGCTACGAGCAGTACTTC,CSARPLRGYEQYF
TRBD2,TRBJ2-1,TRBV7-6,NA,TGTGCCAGCAGCTTAGCGGCTAGCGGGAGCAGCTACAATGAGCAGTTCTTC,CASSLAASGSSYNEQFF
TRBD1,TRBJ1-1,TRBV5-1,NA,TGTGCCAACAGCTCTTCCGGGACAGCGAACACTGAAGCTTTCTTT,CANSSSGTANTEAFF
TRBD2,TRBJ2-7,TRBV20-1,once,TGCAGTGCTAGAGATCTACTAGCGGGAGGCGAACAGTACTTC,CSARDLLAGGEQYF
TRBD1,TRBJ2-7,TRBV29-1,many,TGCAGCGTTGTAAGTCGGGACAGATACGAGCAGTACTTC,CSVVSRDRYEQYF
TRBD1,TRBJ2-2,TRBV24-1,NA,TGTGCCACCAGGGGGACAGTCGACACCGGGGAGCTGTTTTTT,CATRGTVDTGELFF
NA,TRBJ1-1,TRBV12-3/TRBV12-4,NA,TGTGCCAGCAGTGTCCATAGCGGGGTGAACACTGAAGCTTTCTTT,CASSVHSGVNTEAFF
NA,TRBJ2-2,TRBV27,few,TGTGCCAGCAGTTCAGGGACTAACACCGGGGAGCTGTTTTTT,CASSSGTNTGELFF
NA,TRBJ2-3,TRBV20-1,NA,TGCAGTGTTAGTACCCCCCGGGCGGTCACAGATACGCAGTATTTT,CSVSTPRAVTDTQYF
TRBD2,TRBJ2-1,TRBV5-5,many,TGTGCCAGCAGTGTAGCGGGGAATACGTACAATGAGCAGTTCTTC,CASSVAGNTYNEQFF
NA,TRBJ1-1,TRBV5-1,NA,TGCGCCAGCAGCTGGACAGTCGGGGAAATGAACACTGAAGCTTTCTTT,CASSWTVGEMNTEAFF
NA,TRBJ2-7,TRBV7-2,NA,TGTGCCAGCAGCTCCGTTAACTACGAGCAGTACTTC,CASSSVNYEQYF
NA,TRBJ2-5,TRBV12-3/TRBV12-4,many,TGTGCCAGCAGCCCCTTCCGGGACACCAAAGAGACCCAGTACTTC,CASSPFRDTKETQYF
NA,TRBJ2-7,TRBV6-2/TRBV6-3,NA,TGTGCCAGCAGTTACGTGCAGGGTAGTACGTACGAGCAGTACTTC,CASSYVQGSTYEQYF
TRBD2,TRBJ2-1,TRBV20-1,many,TGCAGTGCTAGGGTCTTCGGCCTAGCGGGGGGGCGATCTATCAATGAGCAGTTCTTC,CSARVFGLAGGRSINEQFF
TRBD2,TRBJ2-3,TRBV7-8,NA,TGTGCCAGCAGCTTTAGGACTAGCGGGATCACAGATACGCAGTATTTT,CASSFRTSGITDTQYF
NA,TRBJ2-1,TRBV7-9,NA,TGTGCCAGCAGCAGGACAGTGTACAATGAGCAGTTCTTC,CASSRTVYNEQFF
TRBD1,TRBJ1-2,TRBV9,NA,TGTGCCAGCAGCGCTTTAGGGGGCACAGGGGGTAACTATGGCTACACCTTC,CASSALGGTGGNYGYTF
NA,TRBJ2-7,TRBV27,few,TGTGCCAGCAGTTTCGGGACAAACTCCTACGAGCAGTACTTC,CASSFGTNSYEQYF
TRBD1,TRBJ1-6,TRBV7-3,NA,TGTGCCAGCAGCGTGGGACAGACCAATTCACCCCTCCACTTT,CASSVGQTNSPLHF
TRBD2,TRBJ2-3,TRBV20-1,NA,TGCAGTGCGCTGGGACTAGCGGGGGCCGGCACAGATACGCAGTATTTT,CSALGLAGAGTDTQYF
TRBD2,TRBJ2-1,TRBV10-3,NA,TGTGCCATCAGTGAGTCGACTAGCGGGATGTACAATGAGCAGTTCTTC,CAISESTSGMYNEQFF